Following are 30 T cell receptor beta chains from one sample sequenced in a study of T cells in Graves' hyperthyroidism and ophthalmopathy. There were TCR beta CDR3 regions amplified from RNA transcripts. During a first-round RT-PCR of the TCR CDR3, the HTBI primer set was used. From the multiplex PCR reads, TCRdb called clonotypes with MiXCR, one entry per CDR3 protein. The profile shows around 400,000 distinct CDR3 sequences, 13% of them singletons. Sequencing used blood. These receptors came from a woman between 18 and 29 years old with Graves' hyperthyroidism.

This clonotype was found many times. At one of its ends the junction is not consistent with the germline gene, which may arise from a read error. This rearrangement joins TRBV6-1 to TRBJ2-1, with 7 bases identical to TRBD1. The CDR3 contains 13 residues. CDR1 MNHNS and CDR2 SASEGT come from the germline V gene. CDR3 loop: CASSRDSYSEQFF. In nucleotides, the CDR3 is TGTGCCAGCAGTCGGGACAGTTACAGTGAGCAGTTCTTC.

This clonotype was detected ten times or more. This chain's CDR3 is CASSFASNYGYTF. CDR3 bases: TGTGCCAGCAGTTTCGCCAGTAACTATGGCTACACCTTC. This chain links TRBV27 with TRBJ1-2; D is uncertain. The germline V gene encodes CDR1 MNHEY and CDR2 SMNVEV (reference sequence). The V gene lost 3 bases and the J gene lost 1 base, with 6 bases spanning the gap. This CDR3 contains 13 residues.

V and J are TRBV4-3 and TRBJ2-1; 9 positions match TRBD2. This CDR3 has 13 amino acids. The trim removed 0 bases at V and 14 bases at J, leaving 5 bases unmatched. Per germline, CDR1 LGHNA and CDR2 YSLEER. The CDR3: CASSQDAGGPEFF. DNA for the CDR3: TGCGCCAGCAGCCAAGATGCGGGAGGGCCGGAGTTCTTC.

Note on this clonotype: A much larger clone sits a single nucleotide away, making a read error possible. The chain couples TRBV28 to TRBJ1-6; 9 bases match TRBD1. CDR1 is MDHEN and CDR2 is SYDVKM in the germline V gene. The CDR3 sequence is 18 residues long. The chain's CDR3 is CASSPLERTGVYNPPLHF. The DNA of the CDR3 is TGTGCCAGCAGCCCCCTTGAGAGGACAGGGGTCTATAATCCACCCCTCCACTTT.

This clonotype was observed many times. The J gene is TRBJ2-1, the V gene TRBV9, with D tentatively TRBD2 (5 bases). The germline V and J ends were trimmed by 4 bases and 5 bases, with 19 bases remaining between them. Germline CDR1 reads SGDLS; CDR2 reads YYNGEE. This CDR3 is 16 amino acids long. The CDR3 bases are TGTGCCAGCAGCCCGAGGAACAGCGGAGGAAACAATGAGCAGTTCTTC. Translating gives CASSPRNSGGNNEQFF.

About this clonotype itself: A much more abundant neighbour one base away suggests this may be a read error. This chain connects TRBV11-3 to TRBJ1-5; D is undetermined. V lost 3 bases and J 6 bases, leaving 12 bases between the germline ends. There are 14 residues in the CDR3. CDR1 SGHNT and CDR2 YENEEA come from the germline V gene. CDR3 sequence reads: CASSFYTWRQPQHF. The DNA for the CDR3 is TGTGCCAGCAGCTTTTACACCTGGCGTCAGCCCCAGCATTTT.

This clonotype showed up just a few times. The chain employs TRBV5-1 and TRBJ2-1; D assignment may be TRBD1 or TRBD2 (5 bases each). V was pared by 0 bases and J by 8 bases, with 12 bases between. The CDR3 runs to 14 residues. CDR1 SGHRS and CDR2 YFSETQ come from the germline V gene. The DNA for the CDR3 is TGCGCCAGCAGCTTGGGAGGGGATTACTATGAGCAGTTCTTC. Residues: CASSLGGDYYEQFF.

The rearrangement links TRBV7-8 to TRBJ2-5; 9 bases fit TRBD1. After removal of 3 bases from V and 4 bases from J, the junction contained 6 bases not matched to a gene. This CDR3 has 15 residues. The V gene's germline CDR1 is SGHVS and CDR2 FQNEAQ. CDR3 protein: CASSFPPGQGETQYF. The CDR3 nucleotides are TGTGCCAGCAGCTTTCCCCCGGGACAGGGAGAGACCCAGTACTTC. Looking up the rest from reference TRBV7-8 and TRBJ2-5 gives the full variable domain: GAGVSQSPRYKVAKRGQDVALRCDPISGHVSLFWYQQALGQGPEFLTYFQNEAQLDKSGLPSDRFFAERPEGSVSTLKIQRTQQEDSAVYLCASSFPPGQGETQYFGPGTRLLVL.

This clonotype was counted at least ten times. CDR3 sequence: CASSQDSSGGGYEQYF. The CDR3 nucleotides are TGCGCCAGCAGCCAAGATTCCAGCGGGGGGGGCTACGAGCAGTACTTC. V is TRBV4-1 and J is TRBJ2-7; 10 nucleotides line up with TRBD2. The germline CDR1 and CDR2 sequences are MGHRA and YSYEKL. This CDR3 has 16 residues. Trimming at V came to 0 bases and at J to 3 bases, leaving 5 bases not matched to a gene.

Ten or more counts support this clonotype. The V gene is TRBV27, the J gene TRBJ2-5; D might be TRBD1 or TRBD2, each matching 5 bases. The CDR3 covers 12 residues. V was pared by 4 bases and J by 12 bases, with 15 bases between. Germline lookup yields CDR1 MNHEY and CDR2 SMNVEV (reference sequence). This CDR3 is CASSSSGPKKYF. CDR3 nucleotides: TGTGCCAGCAGTTCGTCGGGACCCAAAAAGTACTTC.

This clonotype has at least ten counts. The chain carries TRBV6-1 and TRBJ1-2; no clear D. The germline V and J ends were trimmed by 5 bases and 7 bases, with 20 bases remaining between them. Germline-derived CDR1 and CDR2 are MNHNS and SASEGT. This CDR3 has 15 residues. The CDR3 reads CASSPPTGWLSGYTF. CDR3 bases: TGTGCCAGCAGTCCGCCGACGGGTTGGCTTTCTGGCTACACCTTC.

This clonotype was counted many times. The chain carries TRBV20-1 and TRBJ2-1; 12 bases fit TRBD2. The length of the CDR3 is 15 residues. V lost 8 bases and J lost 8; bases outside the gene matches: 13. From germline, CDR1 is DFQATT and CDR2 SNEGSKA (reference sequence). The CDR3 here is CSPSSGRGVGDEQFF. CDR3 DNA sequence: TGCAGTCCCTCTAGCGGGAGGGGGGTCGGGGATGAGCAGTTCTTC.

As regards this clonotype: A much larger clonotype is one base distant, so this may be a read error. The V gene is TRBV9, the J gene TRBJ2-3; a possible D gene is TRBD1 (6 bases). TRBJ1-5 matches the DNA end more closely, so the J call is doubtful. The CDR3 is made up of 15 amino acids. The germline V gene encodes CDR1 SGDLS and CDR2 YYNGEE. The CDR3 sequence: CASSEIAGGGDTQHF. The CDR3 nucleotides are TGTGCCAGCAGCGAAATAGCGGGAGGGGGAGATACGCAGCATTTT.

This clonotype was seen only a few times. The CDR3, as DNA: TGTGCCAGCAGTTACCGACGGCAGGGACCTAACACTGAAGCTTTCTTT. It is translated as CASSYRRQGPNTEAFF. This sequence joins TRBV6-6 and TRBJ1-1; possibly TRBD1 for D (5 bases). This CDR3 comprises 16 residues. Germline V gives CDR1 MNHNY, CDR2 SVGAGI (reference sequence). Trimming pared 2 bases from V and 2 bases from J, leaving 15 bases between.

This clonotype has a count of ten or more. The rearrangement uses TRBV27 and TRBJ1-5, with D tentatively TRBD1 (6 bases). With 2 bases removed from V and 7 bases from J, the gap between germline ends came to 9 bases. CDR1 is MNHEY, CDR2 SMNVEV, per germline (reference sequence). The CDR3 runs to 13 residues. CDR3 residues: CASSLRGWQPQHF. CDR3 nucleotide sequence: TGTGCCAGCAGTTTAAGGGGGTGGCAGCCCCAGCATTTT.

This clonotype was detected ten times or more. V is TRBV5-1 and J is TRBJ2-2; D is undetermined. The CDR3 length is 16 residues. Germline values: CDR1 SGHRS, CDR2 YFSETQ. V dropped 0 bases and J dropped 4 bases, with 13 bases sitting between them. CDR3 bases: TGCGCCAGCAGCTTGGCCTTAGGGATTGGCACCGGGGAGCTGTTTTTT. Amino acids: CASSLALGIGTGELFF.

This clonotype occurred many times. The rearrangement joins TRBV18 to TRBJ1-1; the D gene is possibly TRBD1 (5 bases). Germline V gene lookup returns CDR1 KGHSH and CDR2 LQKENI. This CDR3 is 13 amino acids long. The V end was cut by 5 bases, the J end by 3 bases, with 10 bases between. The CDR3 DNA follows: TGTGCCAGCTCAACCGGGACGGACACTGAAGCTTTCTTT. It yields the protein CASSTGTDTEAFF.

V usage is TRBV5-1 and J usage is TRBJ1-1, with 9 bases matching TRBD1. The CDR3 runs 14 residues. Looked up from germline, CDR1 is SGHRS and CDR2 is YFSETQ. J gave up 0 bases and V 4 bases, and 1 base lay outside the gene matches. The CDR3 DNA sequence: TGCGCCAGCAGCGGGACAGGGTTGAACACTGAAGCTTTCTTT. Its translation: CASSGTGLNTEAFF.

As to this clonotype: A read error may explain this, as a much larger clone is one base away. The chain couples TRBV10-3 to TRBJ2-7; D gene unclear. The CDR3 is 10 residues long. With 8 bases removed from V and 6 bases from J, the gap between germline ends came to 8 bases. Germline CDR1 ENHRY, CDR2 SYGVKD. CDR3 coding DNA: TGTGCCATCGGGCTATTCGAGCAGTACTTC. This encodes CAIGLFEQYF.

The V gene is TRBV6-2 or TRBV6-3, the J gene TRBJ1-2; TRBD1 is a possible D gene (5 bases). Trimming cost V 6 bases and J 0 bases, with 14 bases left between them. This CDR3 region has 15 residues. Germline-derived CDR1 and CDR2 are MNHEY and SVGEGT. CDR3: CASSPPGGSNYGYTF. In nucleotides, the CDR3 is TGTGCCAGCAGCCCCCCGGGGGGTTCTAACTATGGCTACACCTTC.

The rearrangement uses TRBV2 and TRBJ2-2; 7 bases agree with TRBD1. The CDR3 contains 15 residues. The germline CDR1 and CDR2 sequences are SNHLY and FYNNEI. V shed 8 bases and J 1 base; nucleotides not matched to a gene: 7. The CDR3 sequence: CASQGQRLNTGELFF. CDR3 bases: TGTGCCAGCCAGGGACAGCGACTGAACACCGGGGAGCTGTTTTTT.

Many counts were recorded for this clonotype. The genes are TRBV28 and TRBJ1-6; possibly TRBD1 for D (5 bases). CDR1 and CDR2 from the germline V gene are MDHEN and SYDVKM. The CDR3 is 16 residues long. Between the trimmed V and J ends, which lost 3 bases and 3 bases, there was a span of 12 bases. CDR3 amino acids: CASSLSGTRYNSPLHF. In DNA form, the CDR3 reads TGTGCCAGCAGTTTGTCCGGGACGCGCTATAATTCACCCCTCCACTTT.

This clonotype was recorded at least ten times. This chain joins TRBV20-1 and TRBJ1-1; D possibly corresponds to TRBD1 (5 bases). Trimming removed 3 bases at V and 7 bases at J, with 15 bases between. The CDR3 runs to 13 residues. CDR1 and CDR2 from the germline V gene are DFQATT and SNEGSKA (reference sequence). The CDR3 sequence is CSASSVGTDEAFF. CDR3 DNA sequence: TGCAGTGCTAGCTCGGTCGGGACGGATGAAGCTTTCTTT.

In this sample, this clonotype turned up many times. The chain joins TRBV24-1 to TRBJ2-5, with D unclear. Per the germline V gene, CDR1 is KGHDR and CDR2 is SFDVKD. Between the trimmed V and J ends, which lost 5 bases and 5 bases, there was a span of 8 bases. The CDR3 has 12 residues. CDR3: CATSGAEETQYF. CDR3 DNA: TGTGCCACCAGTGGGGCAGAGGAGACCCAGTACTTC.

The CDR3 region is CASSIGLDRHQPQHF. DNA for the CDR3: TGTGCCAGTAGTATTGGTTTAGATCGGCATCAGCCCCAGCATTTT. The rearrangement links TRBV19 to TRBJ1-5; D is ambiguous. CDR3 length: 15 residues. CDR1 is LNHDA, CDR2 SQIVND, per germline (reference sequence). The germline V and J ends were trimmed by 3 bases and 5 bases, with 14 bases remaining between them.

The sample holds a few counts of this clonotype. The chain couples TRBV20-1 to TRBJ2-7, with D possibly called TRBD1 or TRBD2 (6 bases each). This CDR3 contains 16 residues. V lost 3 bases to trimming and J lost 4 bases, with 22 bases between them. CDR1 DFQATT and CDR2 SNEGSKA come from the germline V gene (reference sequence). CDR3 region: CSARPTQGLRVYEQYF. The CDR3 DNA reads as TGCAGTGCTAGGCCCACACAGGGACTTAGAGTGTACGAGCAGTACTTC.

In the case of this clonotype: This could be a read error, since a much larger clone is one nucleotide away. The chain joins TRBV5-1 to TRBJ2-1; either TRBD1 or TRBD2 may fit D (5 bases each). V lost 3 bases and J lost 8, with 15 bases in between. Looked up from germline, CDR1 is SGHRS and CDR2 is YFSETQ. This CDR3 has 14 amino acids. The CDR3 region has the DNA TGCGCCAGCAGCTCGGCGCCCCCGGGGCATGAGCAGTTCTTC. Translation: CASSSAPPGHEQFF.

The sample holds many counts of this clonotype. V is TRBV7-9 and J is TRBJ1-4; D gene uncertain. This CDR3 comprises 14 residues. Between the trimmed V and J ends, which lost 1 base and 1 base, there was a span of 4 bases. Germline V gives CDR1 SEHNR, CDR2 FQNEAQ (reference sequence). The CDR3, as DNA: TGTGCCAGCAGCTTAGAGAGAACTAATGAAAAACTGTTTTTT. This sequence encodes CASSLERTNEKLFF.

This clonotype has a handful of counts. The chain couples TRBV7-9 to TRBJ2-1, with 11 nucleotides matching TRBD2. Trimming took 5 bases from V and 3 from J; bases not matched to a gene: 9. The germline V gene has CDR1 SEHNR and CDR2 FQNEAQ (reference sequence). CDR3 length equals 17 residues. The CDR3 sequence: CASSPLAGGIIYNEQFF. The CDR3 DNA sequence: TGTGCCAGCAGCCCCCTAGCGGGGGGCATTATCTACAATGAGCAGTTCTTC.

This chain uses TRBV11-3 with TRBJ2-1; the D gene is possibly TRBD1 (6 bases). Trimming cost V 5 bases and J 5 bases, with 16 bases left between them. Looked up from germline, CDR1 is SGHNT and CDR2 is YENEEA. There are 15 residues in the CDR3. Here the CDR3 reads CASSPPGTPNNEQFF. CDR3 nucleotide sequence: TGTGCCAGCAGCCCCCCAGGGACACCTAACAATGAGCAGTTCTTC.